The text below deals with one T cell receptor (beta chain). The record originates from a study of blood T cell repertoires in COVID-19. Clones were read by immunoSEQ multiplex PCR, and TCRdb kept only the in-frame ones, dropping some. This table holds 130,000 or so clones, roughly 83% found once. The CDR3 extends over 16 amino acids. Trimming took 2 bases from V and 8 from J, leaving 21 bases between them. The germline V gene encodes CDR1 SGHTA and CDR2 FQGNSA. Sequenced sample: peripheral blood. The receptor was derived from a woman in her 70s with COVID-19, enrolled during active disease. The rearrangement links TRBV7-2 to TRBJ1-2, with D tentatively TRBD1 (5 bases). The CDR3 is CASSLRQGKVDWGYTF. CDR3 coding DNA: TGTGCCAGCAGCTTAAGGCAGGGAAAGGTCGATTGGGGCTACACCTTC.